This T cell receptor beta chain comes out of a study of T cell changes during pregnancy in multiple sclerosis. TCRdb's table, derived via immunoSEQ multiplex PCR, lists solely in-frame clones and lacks some. In the table there are about 36,000 clones, about 92% of which are singletons. V lost 4 bases to trimming and J lost 13 bases, with 19 bases between them. CDR3 length equals 13 residues. Germline CDR1 and CDR2: MDHEN and SYDVKM. This TCR came from a female donor with multiple sclerosis, enrolled in a pregnancy study. The sample here was CD4+ T cells from peripheral blood mononuclear cells, taken in the first trimester of pregnancy. This chain joins TRBV28 and TRBJ1-2; D is undetermined. CDR3: CASSSPSNPRGTF. CDR3 bases: TGTGCCAGCAGTTCCCCGTCCAACCCTCGGGGCACCTTC.